The 10 T cell receptor beta chains presented below share a single source sample, sequenced in a study of cytomegalovirus exposure and HLA in healthy donors. PCR was performed using 60 Vbeta and 13 Jbeta primers. The assay was immunoSEQ multiplex PCR, and TCRdb's table has in-frame clones only and misses some. The data contain about 160,000 clones, 65% to 80% of them singletons. Sequencing used PBMCs. These receptors were obtained from a woman aged 40 to 50 in good health and CMV-seropositive.

The rearrangement links TRBV7-9 to TRBJ1-1; D unresolved. This CDR3 spans 14 amino acids. V gave up 5 bases and J gave up 4 bases, with 14 bases separating them. Germline assignment: CDR1 SEHNR and CDR2 FQNEAQ (reference sequence). The CDR3 protein is CASSLDGFVTEAFF. The CDR3 region has the DNA TGTGCCAGCAGCCTAGACGGGTTCGTCACTGAAGCTTTCTTT.

This chain uses TRBV30 with TRBJ1-5; no definite D call. The germline V gene encodes CDR1 GTSNPN and CDR2 SVGIG (reference sequence). The CDR3 sequence is 14 residues long. Trimming pared 2 bases from V and 3 bases from J, leaving 11 bases between. The CDR3 here is CAWSPSSPNQPQHF. CDR3 nucleotides: TGTGCCTGGAGTCCTTCCTCCCCCAATCAGCCCCAGCATTTT.

The V and J genes are TRBV27 and TRBJ1-4, with D perhaps matching TRBD1 (5 bases). This CDR3 contains 14 residues. Trimming took 5 bases from V and 10 from J, leaving 17 bases between them. Germline V gene sequence: CDR1 MNHEY, CDR2 SMNVEV (reference sequence). CDR3 sequence (DNA): TGTGCCAGCAGTCCAACCACCAGGGTAGGAAAACTGTTTTTT. Its protein is CASSPTTRVGKLFF. The whole variable domain, remainder taken from reference TRBV27 and TRBJ1-4, is EAQVTQNPRYLITVTGKKLTVTCSQNMNHEYMSWYRQDPGLGLRQIYYSMNVEVTDKGDVPEGYKVSRKEKRNFPLILESPSPNQTSLYFCASSPTTRVGKLFFGSGTQLSVL.

The V gene is TRBV30, the J gene TRBJ1-5; 7 nucleotides match TRBD1. J gave up 5 bases and V 2 bases, and 6 bases lay outside the gene matches. CDR3 length equals 14 residues. CDR1 is GTSNPN, CDR2 SVGIG, per germline (reference sequence). As DNA, the CDR3 is TGTGCCTGGAGTCCACAGGGGTTGCATCAGCCCCAGCATTTT. Translated, it gives CAWSPQGLHQPQHF. Complete variable domain (other parts from reference TRBV30 and TRBJ1-5): SQTIHQWPATLVQPVGSPLSLECTVEGTSNPNLYWYRQAAGRGLQLLFYSVGIGQISSEVPQNLSASRPQDRQFILSSKKLLLSDSGFYLCAWSPQGLHQPQHFGDGTRLSIL.

The J gene is TRBJ2-1, the V gene TRBV19, with D unclear. V was trimmed by 1 base and J by 7 bases, leaving 8 bases between them. The germline gives CDR1 LNHDA, CDR2 SQIVND (reference sequence). There are 13 residues in the CDR3. The CDR3 bases are TGTGCCAGTAGTATAGGCGTATTTAATGAGCAGTTCTTC. It translates to CASSIGVFNEQFF.

CDR3 protein: CASSLGASGDTDTQYF. The CDR3 DNA is TGTGCCAGCAGTTTAGGGGCTAGCGGTGACACAGATACGCAGTATTTT. The chain is built from TRBV28 and TRBJ2-3; TRBD2 matches at 7 bases. The trim removed 2 bases at V and 2 bases at J, leaving 7 bases unmatched. The V gene's germline CDR1 is MDHEN and CDR2 SYDVKM. The CDR3 length is 16 residues.

The J gene is TRBJ1-2, the V gene TRBV28; D is unclear. The CDR3 runs 13 residues. Germline CDR1 and CDR2: MDHEN and SYDVKM. Between the trimmed V and J ends, which lost 7 bases and 6 bases, there was a span of 15 bases. The CDR3 DNA follows: TGTGCCAGCACAACTCCGGACGGGAATGGCTACACCTTC. Protein: CASTTPDGNGYTF.

The V and J genes are TRBV21-1 and TRBJ1-2; the table's D call of TRBD1 was not tested on the DNA. TRBV21-1 is assigned pseudogene status. The CDR3 runs to 14 residues. CDR3 residues: CASSSTGGAYGYTF. CDR3 in DNA: TGTGCCAGCAGCTCCACAGGGGGCGCGTATGGCTACACCTTC.

The CDR3 region is CASNNGGPYNEQFF. The CDR3 coding sequence is TGTGCCAGCAATAACGGGGGTCCCTACAATGAGCAGTTCTTC. V gene TRBV25-1 combines with J gene TRBJ2-1, with TRBD2 as a possible D gene (6 bases). The CDR3 consists of 14 residues. The V gene's germline CDR1 is MGHDK and CDR2 SYGVNS. Deletions cut 7 bases from V and 2 bases from J, with 12 bases between.

CDR3 nucleotides: TGTGCCAGCAGCAAGCGACAGGGGAACACTGAAGCTTTCTTT. Its protein is CASSKRQGNTEAFF. The chain couples TRBV7-2 to TRBJ1-1; 7 nucleotides match TRBD1. Trimming cost V 5 bases and J 1 base; bases outside gene matches: 4. The length of the CDR3 is 14 residues. Germline values: CDR1 SGHTA, CDR2 FQGNSA.